This T cell receptor (beta chain) was observed in a study of CD8+ T cells in alopecia areata. With regard to this clone: The target antigen is unknown.

Study-level findings and limits: Sharing of TCRs across patients appeared less clear than in mice, possibly for HLA-related reasons. Scalp lesions, especially in alopecia totalis/universalis, had higher clonality than normal scalp.

The CDR3 contains 17 residues. V dropped 4 bases and J dropped 7; count of bases not matched to a gene: 14. Germline CDR1 is MGHRA and CDR2 is YSYEKL. cDNA reverse transcribed from extracted RNA served as the sequencing template. TCRdb keeps only in-frame clones here, not all; method: immunoSEQ multiplex PCR. Found here are 110,000 or so clones, around 59% of them singletons; the top ten hold under 25%. This clonotype originated in a human donor in good health. This sequence joins TRBV4-1 and TRBJ2-1; 9 bases are shared with TRBD2. Material for sequencing was CD8+ T cells sorted from blood. DNA of the CDR3: TGCGCCAGCAGCCCCCAAGGACGCGGGGGGGCTTGGAATGAGCAGTTCTTC. It encodes CASSPQGRGGAWNEQFF.